The 15 T cell receptor beta chains reported below all come from one sample, sequenced in a study of beta chain features in type 1 diabetes. cDNA synthesis used the whole RNA isolate, giving expressed TCRB sequences. The repertoire was sequenced with immunoSEQ multiplex PCR; TCRdb's copy has only in-frame clones and lacks some. The data hold about 150,000 clones, with 11% observed a single time. What was sequenced was central memory CD4+ T cells from blood. These TCRs come from a man aged 18 to 29 in good health.

This clone occurred a few times. V and J are TRBV28 and TRBJ2-3; unclear D gene. CDR3 length: 15 amino acids. V was clipped by 5 bases and J by 1 base, with 13 bases between them. The V gene's germline CDR1 is MDHEN and CDR2 SYDVKM. CDR3 nucleotide sequence: TGTGCCAGCAGTCTCACTACCCCGGGCACAGATACGCAGTATTTT. Translated: CASSLTTPGTDTQYF.

This clone occurred a few times. The rearrangement links TRBV27 to TRBJ2-5; 8 positions agree with TRBD1. V lost 5 bases and J lost 4; bases outside the gene matches: 9. Germline V gene data show CDR1 as MNHEY and CDR2 as SMNVEV (reference sequence). The CDR3 is 15 amino acids. The CDR3 DNA follows: TGTGCCAGCAGTCACGGGACAGGAGGGGGAGAGACCCAGTACTTC. Protein product: CASSHGTGGGETQYF.

The V gene is TRBV6-5, the J gene TRBJ2-2, with D unresolved. There are 13 residues in the CDR3. The germline V gene encodes CDR1 MNHEY and CDR2 SVGAGI. Trimming removed 8 bases at V and 2 bases at J, with 9 bases between. The CDR3 DNA reads as TGTGCCAGCTCCCTGCGCAACACCGGGGAGCTGTTTTTT. This sequence encodes CASSLRNTGELFF.

V is TRBV6-6 and J is TRBJ2-3; 10 nucleotides line up with TRBD2. The CDR3 consists of 16 residues. Germline CDR1 MNHNY, CDR2 SVGAGI (reference sequence). V lost 7 bases and J lost 2; bases outside the gene matches: 9. The CDR3 coding sequence is TGTGCCAGCAAAACTAGCGGGAACCCACCCACAGATACGCAGTATTTT. Its protein is CASKTSGNPPTDTQYF.

This clone appeared a few times. This chain links TRBV19 with TRBJ2-1, with D possibly being TRBD1 or TRBD2 (5 bases each). Germline-derived CDR1 and CDR2 are LNHDA and SQIVND (reference sequence). V was shortened by 5 bases and J by 3 bases, with 14 bases between the two germline ends. This CDR3 is built from 15 residues. DNA for the CDR3: TGTGCCAGTAGTTCTGAGGGGCAGCTCTACAATGAGCAGTTCTTC. Protein sequence: CASSSEGQLYNEQFF.

This chain links TRBV11-2 with TRBJ2-2; no definite D call. Germline lookup yields CDR1 SGHAT and CDR2 FQNNGV. The CDR3 contains 13 residues. Trimming shortened V by 3 bases and J by 2 bases, and 4 bases separated the two germline ends. CDR3 nucleotide sequence: TGTGCCAGCAGCTTTGGAAACACCGGGGAGCTGTTTTTT. It encodes CASSFGNTGELFF.

This clone was found a few times. The chain links TRBV5-5 to TRBJ2-1, with 9 nucleotides matching TRBD1. In germline, CDR1 is SGHKS, CDR2 YYEKEE (reference sequence). This CDR3 contains 17 residues. V dropped 0 bases and J dropped 4; count of bases not matched to a gene: 8. The CDR3 DNA reads as TGTGCCAGCAGCTTGGGAAGGACAGGGGTGGATTACAATGAGCAGTTCTTC. This translates into CASSLGRTGVDYNEQFF.

V usage is TRBV1 and J usage is TRBJ2-1; the D call in the table, TRBD2, was not verified against the DNA. TRBV1 is noted as a pseudogene. The CDR3 spans 21 residues. CDR3 amino acids: CTSSHLGTSGRSTRTYNEQFF. CDR3 DNA: TGCACCAGCAGCCACCTCGGGACTAGCGGGAGGTCCACGAGAACCTACAATGAGCAGTTCTTC.

Notes on this clone: This likely came from a read error, as a far larger clone is one base away. Other nucleotide sequences in the sample specify the same CDR3. V is TRBV28 and J is TRBJ2-3, with D hard to call. Between the trimmed V and J ends, which lost 6 bases and 0 bases, there was a span of 4 bases. Germline loops: CDR1 MDHEN, CDR2 SYDVKM. The CDR3 consists of 12 residues. The CDR3 protein is CASSPSTDTQYF. CDR3 DNA sequence: TGTGCCAGCAGCCCAAGCACAGATACGCAGTATTTT.

This clone was counted a few times. The chain joins TRBV5-1 to TRBJ2-5, with D possibly matching TRBD1 (6 bases). Trimming removed 4 bases from V and 5 bases from J, with 18 bases in between. This CDR3 comprises 15 residues. Germline V gene data show CDR1 as SGHRS and CDR2 as YFSETQ. CDR3 bases: TGCGCCAGCAGCCTGGGGGACAATCCCCAGGAGACCCAGTACTTC. Its translation: CASSLGDNPQETQYF.

The rearrangement uses TRBV7-3 and TRBJ2-1; a weak D match, TRBD2 (5 bases). The V gene's germline CDR1 is SGHTA and CDR2 FQGTGA. This CDR3 region has 15 residues. With 1 base removed from V and 4 bases from J, the gap between germline ends came to 11 bases. The CDR3 DNA reads TGTGCCAGCAGCTTAAGTTACGGGAATTACAATGAGCAGTTCTTC. It specifies CASSLSYGNYNEQFF.

The rearrangement joins TRBV5-4 to TRBJ2-3, with D possibly called TRBD1 or TRBD2 (5 bases each). This CDR3 comprises 15 residues. V gave up 5 bases and J gave up 6 bases, with 19 bases separating them. CDR1 is SGHNT, CDR2 YYREEE, per germline (reference sequence). In nucleotides, the CDR3 is TGTGCCAGCAGTCCCCCGGGACGCATTCGGGATACGCAGTATTTT. As protein: CASSPPGRIRDTQYF. Drawing the rest from reference TRBV5-4 and TRBJ2-3, the complete variable domain is ETGVTQSPTHLIKTRGQQVTLRCSSQSGHNTVSWYQQALGQGPQFIFQYYREEENGRGNFPPRFSGLQFPNYSSELNVNALELDDSALYLCASSPPGRIRDTQYFGPGTRLTVL.

This clone was observed a handful of times. The chain couples TRBV14 to TRBJ2-7, with 7 nucleotides matching TRBD1. The germline gives CDR1 SGHDN, CDR2 FVKESK. V was pared by 5 bases and J by 4 bases, with 11 bases of the junction left unmatched. This CDR3 is 15 amino acids long. The CDR3 sequence: CASSGGQQLSYEQYF. CDR3 nucleotides: TGTGCCAGCAGCGGGGGACAGCAATTATCTTACGAGCAGTACTTC.

This clone was seen only a few times. This sample includes further DNA sequences coding for the same CDR3. The chain links TRBV7-9 to TRBJ2-7; D gene unclear. V was shortened by 3 bases and J by 0 bases, with 3 bases between the two germline ends. CDR3 length: 12 residues. Germline CDR1 and CDR2: SEHNR and FQNEAQ (reference sequence). The CDR3 DNA sequence: TGTGCCAGCAGCTTGGTCTCCTACGAGCAGTACTTC. Its protein is CASSLVSYEQYF. Complete variable domain (other parts from reference TRBV7-9 and TRBJ2-7): DTGVSQNPRHKITKRGQNVTFRCDPISEHNRLYWYRQTLGQGPEFLTYFQNEAQLEKSRLLSDRFSAERPKGSFSTLEIQRTEQGDSAMYLCASSLVSYEQYFGPGTRLTVT.

In nucleotides, the CDR3 is TGTGCCAGCAGCCAACCCTCCCAGATCATCGGGGGGAATGGCTACACCTTC. Encoded protein: CASSQPSQIIGGNGYTF. V is TRBV4-2 and J is TRBJ1-2; TRBD1 is a possible D gene (5 bases). The V and J ends lost 2 bases and 6 bases respectively, with 22 bases between them. CDR3 length: 17 amino acids. The germline V gene encodes CDR1 LGHNA and CDR2 YNFKEQ.